These 27 T cell receptor beta chains share one sample of origin, sequenced in a study of blood T cell repertoires in COVID-19. Data came from immunoSEQ multiplex PCR; TCRdb stores just in-frame clones and leaves some out. The sample has approximately 75,000 clones, around 80% seen once. The specimen sequenced was peripheral blood. The receptor source for this set is a middle-aged man with COVID-19, enrolled during active disease.

This clone was picked up a small number of times. The V gene is TRBV5-1, the J gene TRBJ1-6, with 8 bases that match TRBD1. The J segment lost 0 bases and the V segment lost 4 bases, leaving 3 bases of the junction unmatched. Per the germline V gene, CDR1 is SGHRS and CDR2 is YFSETQ. The CDR3 loop spans 16 amino acids. CDR3 bases: TGCGCCAGCAGCACCGGACAGGGCTCCTATAATTCACCCCTCCACTTT. As protein: CASSTGQGSYNSPLHF.

A single count supports this clone. The V gene is TRBV30, the J gene TRBJ2-7, with TRBD1 matching over 9 bases. Germline V gene data show CDR1 as GTSNPN and CDR2 as SVGIG (reference sequence). The CDR3 sequence is 14 residues long. J gave up 5 bases and V 0 bases, and 5 bases lay outside the gene matches. CDR3 amino acids: CAWSVGTGLNEQYF. CDR3 in DNA: TGTGCCTGGAGTGTAGGGACAGGGCTCAACGAGCAGTACTTC.

The genes are TRBV18 and TRBJ2-7; 11 positions agree with TRBD2. This CDR3 comprises 19 residues. The junction had 20 bases not matched to a gene; V was cut back by 3 bases and J by 7 bases. CDR1 and CDR2 from the germline V gene are KGHSH and LQKENI. The DNA for the CDR3 is TGTGCCAGCTCACCGACCGCGAACCATCGAAGTAGCGGGAGGGAGGAGCAGTACTTC. The encoded protein is CASSPTANHRSSGREEQYF. Full variable domain (remainder filled in from reference TRBV18 and TRBJ2-7): NAGVMQNPRHLVRRRGQEARLRCSPMKGHSHVYWYRQLPEEGLKFMVYLQKENIIDESGMPKERFSAEFPKEGPSILRIQQVVRGDSAAYFCASSPTANHRSSGREEQYFGPGTRLTVT.

This chain joins TRBV24-1 and TRBJ2-3; 10 nucleotides agree with TRBD2. V lost 2 bases and J lost 2; bases outside the gene matches: 6. The CDR3 length is 17 residues. Germline assignment: CDR1 KGHDR and CDR2 SFDVKD. CDR3: CATSDSRTSGFTDTQYF. The DNA of the CDR3 is TGTGCCACCAGTGATTCCAGGACTAGCGGATTCACAGATACGCAGTATTTT.

V is TRBV6-5 and J is TRBJ1-1, with D perhaps matching TRBD1 (5 bases). The CDR3 runs to 12 residues. Germline-derived CDR1 and CDR2 are MNHEY and SVGAGI. V lost 7 bases to trimming and J lost 5 bases, with 11 bases between them. The CDR3 DNA reads as TGTGCCAGCAAAGGGGTGGAGACTGAAGCTTTCTTT. It yields the protein CASKGVETEAFF.

This CDR3 reads CATRLSGANVLTF. The DNA for the CDR3 is TGTGCCACCCGACTCTCTGGGGCCAACGTCCTGACTTTC. The V call is TRBV19, the J call TRBJ2-6; D call uncertain. The V gene's germline CDR1 is LNHDA and CDR2 SQIVND (reference sequence). The CDR3 sequence is 13 residues long. The germline V and J ends were trimmed by 10 bases and 0 bases, with 7 bases remaining between them.

The rearrangement joins TRBV20-1 to TRBJ2-7; D might be TRBD1 (7 bases). There are 11 residues in the CDR3. Germline CDR1 reads DFQATT; CDR2 reads SNEGSKA (reference sequence). V was clipped by 6 bases and J by 7 bases, with 13 bases between them. CDR3 nucleotides: TGCAGTGCCAGGGGGGCGGGGGAGCAGTACTTC. Translating it yields CSARGAGEQYF.

This chain links TRBV11-3 with TRBJ2-5; a possible D gene is TRBD1 (5 bases). The CDR3 has 14 amino acids. CDR1 SGHNT and CDR2 YENEEA come from the germline V gene. Trimming took 5 bases from V and 4 from J, leaving 14 bases between them. DNA for the CDR3: TGTGCCAGCAGCGGGCCAGGGTTACCAGAGACCCAGTACTTC. Translating gives CASSGPGLPETQYF.

The V gene is TRBV5-4, the J gene TRBJ2-3; 11 bases are a match to TRBD2. Germline CDR1 and CDR2: SGHNT and YYREEE (reference sequence). The CDR3 is 16 residues long. The ends lost 1 base at V and 2 bases at J; junction bases unmatched: 3. CDR3 loop: CASSLSSGRLTDTQYF. The CDR3 region has the DNA TGTGCCAGCAGCTTGTCTAGCGGGAGGCTCACAGATACGCAGTATTTT. The complete variable domain, with remaining parts taken from reference TRBV5-4 and TRBJ2-3, reads ETGVTQSPTHLIKTRGQQVTLRCSSQSGHNTVSWYQQALGQGPQFIFQYYREEENGRGNFPPRFSGLQFPNYSSELNVNALELDDSALYLCASSLSSGRLTDTQYFGPGTRLTVL.

This clone was observed a single time. The V call is TRBV5-1, the J call TRBJ1-1; TRBD1 is a possible D gene (5 bases). This CDR3 is 14 amino acids long. Trimming took 4 bases from V and 2 from J, leaving 12 bases between them. The germline V gene encodes CDR1 SGHRS and CDR2 YFSETQ. DNA for the CDR3: TGCGCCAGCAGCCCGGGGGGTGGTAACACTGAAGCTTTCTTT. This gives the protein CASSPGGGNTEAFF.

The CDR3 protein is CASSLGTPGEQFF. CDR3 DNA sequence: TGTGCCAGCAGCTTAGGGACACCTGGGGAGCAGTTCTTC. The gene calls are TRBV7-2 and TRBJ2-1, with D perhaps TRBD1 (5 bases). CDR1 and CDR2 from the germline V gene are SGHTA and FQGNSA. V lost 1 base, J lost 10 bases, and 11 bases lay in between. The CDR3 consists of 13 residues.

V usage is TRBV15 and J usage is TRBJ2-3, with D unclear. Trimming took 6 bases from V and 1 from J, leaving 8 bases between them. This CDR3 has 13 amino acids. Germline V gene data show CDR1 as LNHNV and CDR2 as YYDKDF (reference sequence). Written as DNA, the CDR3 is TGTGCCACCAGACCTATGGGCACAGATACGCAGTATTTT. This encodes CATRPMGTDTQYF.

This chain uses TRBV5-1 with TRBJ1-4; TRBD1 is a possible D gene (5 bases). Germline CDR1 reads SGHRS; CDR2 reads YFSETQ. The CDR3 runs to 14 residues. Trimming shortened V by 5 bases and J by 8 bases, and 16 bases separated the two germline ends. The CDR3 loop reads CASSIGHGQEKLFF. CDR3 nucleotides: TGCGCCAGCAGTATCGGACATGGACAAGAAAAACTGTTTTTT.

This rearrangement joins TRBV19 to TRBJ1-5, with TRBD1 as a possible D gene (5 bases). The V and J ends lost 8 bases and 0 bases respectively, with 14 bases between them. Germline CDR1 and CDR2: LNHDA and SQIVND (reference sequence). The CDR3 extends over 15 amino acids. The DNA for the CDR3 is TGTGCCAGTGAAACCCGACAGTATAGCAATCAGCCCCAGCATTTT. Translation: CASETRQYSNQPQHF. Full variable domain (outside the CDR3, taken from reference TRBV19 and TRBJ1-5): DGGITQSPKYLFRKEGQNVTLSCEQNLNHDAMYWYRQDPGQGLRLIYYSQIVNDFQKGDIAEGYSVSREKKESFPLTVTSAQKNPTAFYLCASETRQYSNQPQHFGDGTRLSIL.

This clone was seen a handful of times. The chain recombines TRBV27 with TRBJ1-1, with 7 nucleotides matching TRBD1. Per the germline V gene, CDR1 is MNHEY and CDR2 is SMNVEV (reference sequence). J gave up 3 bases and V 4 bases, and 2 bases lay outside the gene matches. The length of the CDR3 is 13 residues. The CDR3 DNA sequence: TGTGCCAGCAGTTGGACAGGCTACACTGAAGCTTTCTTT. It translates to CASSWTGYTEAFF.

The chain joins TRBV7-9 to TRBJ1-1; no reliable D call. Germline V lookup: CDR1 SEHNR, CDR2 FQNEAQ (reference sequence). The CDR3 extends over 13 amino acids. V was clipped by 5 bases and J by 2 bases, with 9 bases between them. The CDR3 sequence is CASSNTLNTEAFF. As DNA, the CDR3 is TGTGCCAGCAGCAATACTCTTAACACTGAAGCTTTCTTT.

The chain joins TRBV6-5 to TRBJ1-6; 9 nucleotides agree with TRBD1. V lost 5 bases and J lost 7; bases outside the gene matches: 6. Germline V gene lookup returns CDR1 MNHEY and CDR2 SVGAGI. This CDR3 is 15 amino acids long. The CDR3 DNA follows: TGTGCCAGCAGTCTCCGGGACAGGGTAAATTCACCCCTCCACTTT. Protein: CASSLRDRVNSPLHF.

Only a few counts were recorded for this clone. The J gene is TRBJ2-7, the V gene TRBV28, with D possibly matching TRBD2 (5 bases). The germline CDR1 and CDR2 sequences are MDHEN and SYDVKM. V was clipped by 5 bases and J by 0 bases, with 14 bases between them. The CDR3 sequence is 15 residues long. Here the CDR3 DNA reads TGTGCCAGCAGTGAGGGATCACAAAGCTCCTACGAGCAGTACTTC. Its translation: CASSEGSQSSYEQYF.

This sequence joins TRBV6-5 and TRBJ2-7, with D possibly matching TRBD1 (6 bases). The CDR3 consists of 13 residues. Per germline, CDR1 MNHEY and CDR2 SVGAGI. V shed 9 bases and J shed 3 bases, with 15 bases lying between them. CDR3 bases: TGTGCCAGTCACAGGGCAGGGATCTACGAGCAGTACTTC. It codes for CASHRAGIYEQYF.

This chain joins TRBV6-5 and TRBJ2-7; the match to TRBD1 covers 7 bases. The V segment lost 2 bases and the J segment 1 base; nucleotides outside the gene matches: 5. Germline V gene data show CDR1 as MNHEY and CDR2 as SVGAGI. The CDR3 spans 15 residues. The CDR3 spells CASSYTGTASYEQYF. The CDR3 nucleotides are TGTGCCAGCAGTTACACCGGGACAGCATCCTACGAGCAGTACTTC.

The chain couples TRBV5-1 to TRBJ1-1; D unclear. This CDR3 is built from 13 residues. V was trimmed by 0 bases and J by 7 bases, leaving 10 bases between them. Germline V lookup: CDR1 SGHRS, CDR2 YFSETQ. The CDR3 loop is CASSLASGYEAFF. The CDR3 nucleotides are TGCGCCAGCAGCTTGGCGTCGGGGTATGAAGCTTTCTTT.

This rearrangement joins TRBV2 to TRBJ2-5; 10 positions agree with TRBD1. This CDR3 spans 15 amino acids. CDR1 and CDR2 (germline): SNHLY, FYNNEI. V lost 7 bases, J lost 6 bases, and 11 bases stayed unmatched. The DNA for the CDR3 is TGTGCCAGCACTAGGGGACAGGGGCTAGGGCAGACCCAGTACTTC. It specifies CASTRGQGLGQTQYF.

V and J are TRBV19 and TRBJ1-5; D is ambiguous. Trimming left V 5 bases short and J 5 bases short, with 13 bases between. Germline CDR1 reads LNHDA; CDR2 reads SQIVND (reference sequence). The CDR3 runs 14 residues. CDR3 sequence: CASSPGERYQPQHF. CDR3 DNA: TGTGCCAGTAGTCCCGGGGAGAGATATCAGCCCCAGCATTTT.

This clone was detected once. The rearrangement joins TRBV19 to TRBJ2-5; D ambiguous. V was trimmed by 1 base and J by 1 base, leaving 10 bases between them. The CDR3 runs to 15 residues. Per the germline V gene, CDR1 is LNHDA and CDR2 is SQIVND (reference sequence). CDR3 amino acids: CASSIARQAQETQYF. In DNA, the CDR3 is TGTGCCAGTAGTATAGCCCGTCAGGCCCAAGAGACCCAGTACTTC.

This chain joins TRBV6-5 and TRBJ1-1, with D perhaps matching TRBD1 (6 bases). This CDR3 region has 11 residues. Germline V gene lookup returns CDR1 MNHEY and CDR2 SVGAGI. Trimming left V 7 bases short and J 5 bases short, with 8 bases between. The CDR3 is CASTQGTEAFF. The DNA for the CDR3 is TGTGCCAGCACGCAGGGGACTGAAGCTTTCTTT.

The V gene is TRBV4-1, the J gene TRBJ1-2, with 10 bases matching TRBD1. Germline V gene data show CDR1 as MGHRA and CDR2 as YSYEKL. V was clipped by 0 bases and J by 2 bases; unmatched bases: 3. The CDR3 consists of 16 residues. CDR3 residues: CASSQDSGQGNYGYTF. In DNA form, the CDR3 reads TGCGCCAGCAGCCAAGATTCGGGACAGGGGAACTATGGCTACACCTTC.

V gene TRBV30 combines with J gene TRBJ2-2, with D perhaps TRBD2 (6 bases). CDR3 length: 13 amino acids. Germline V gene sequence: CDR1 GTSNPN, CDR2 SVGIG (reference sequence). Trimming took off 0 bases at V and 7 bases at J, with 9 bases between the two ends. CDR3 bases: TGTGCCTGGAGTGTACGGGAGCGCGGGGAGCTGTTTTTT. Translating gives CAWSVRERGELFF.